Listed here is a single TCR beta chain. The antigen this receptor binds is unknown. Base quality data are lacking; no much larger clone is found one base away. High-throughput TCR beta sequencing profiled peripheral blood CD8+ and CD4+ T cells from healthy donors, Susac syndrome patients and multiple sclerosis patients. Multiple sclerosis controls were treatment-naive patients with stable or active relapsing-remitting disease fulfilling revised McDonald criteria. Bulk CD8+ and CD4+ T cells were purified magnetically by negative isolation, whereas CD8+ TEMRA cells were enriched by FACS. Blood was drawn into EDTA tubes, processed within 24 hours, and PBMCs were isolated by density gradient centrifugation. PBMCs intended for TCR sequencing were cryopreserved in liquid nitrogen and were subsequently thawed in a 37 degrees C water bath. The sorted or isolated CD4+, CD8+ and CD8+ TEMRA cells reached a purity of at least 90%.

This entry comes from a study of CD8 T cells in Susac syndrome (dated by TCRdb to 2018 to 2020). Some background on the complete study: Whether CD8+ T cell activation and differentiation in Susac syndrome was antigen driven was tested using repertoire sequencing. The paper as a whole reports these results and caveats: The number of individuals in the TCR sequencing and HLA analysis was acknowledged as relatively small.

RNA was extracted with the RNeasy kit and about 0.5 to 1 ug was reverse transcribed using random hexamers. The immunoSEQ multiplex PCR assay, which covers 54 Vbeta and 13 Jbeta segments, was used to amplify TCR beta CDR3 regions. PCR amplification bias was corrected by using a synthetic template baseline for primer optimization and computational correction. On the study's bioinformatics: Reads were annotated to V, D and J genes per IMGT and analyzed with immunoSEQ Analyzer, keeping only productive sequences. Clonality was computed as one minus Shannon entropy normalized by log2 of the number of productive unique sequences. For each patient and control, public and private clones were evaluated among the 100 most prevalent clones. Clones were defined as Susac-specific if absent from the healthy and MS cohorts, from under 1,200 published viral clones and from other ImmuneACCESS disease sequences. TCRdb reprocessing: public reads trimmed at Q25 with fastp, clones called with MiXCR, in-frame beta chains kept. All rows with the same CDR3 protein become a single entry with the most common DNA and genes. TCRdb, not the authors, supplied the V and J calls. The sample data list roughly 330,000 distinct CDR3 sequences, and 92% of these were observed just once. The ten largest make up about 0.063% of the sample.

CDR1 and CDR2 (DFQATT, SNEGSKA) derive from the germline V gene (reference sequence). V has 6 bases trimmed and J has 1 base trimmed; junction bases matching no gene number 4. Inclusive of the bounding cysteine and phenylalanine, the CDR3 is 13 residues long. CDR3 DNA is the only sequence kept; it has 39 bases, read in frame from the first base. The sequence came from a human donor with multiple sclerosis. Recombination linked TRBV20-1 to TRBJ2-7; TRBD1 aligns with 9 central bases. The source material was CD4+ T cells from PBMCs. The base sequence is TGCAGTGCCAGGGACAGGGAGTCCTACGAGCAGTACTTC. This translates into CSARDRESYEQYF.